The 16 T cell receptor beta chains given below trace back to one sample, sequenced in a study of blood T cell repertoires in COVID-19. Repertoires were generated with immunoSEQ multiplex PCR, while TCRdb's copy carries only in-frame clones and drops some. The table includes some 130,000 clones, roughly 80% detected once. The sequenced sample consisted of peripheral blood. All receptors derive from a man aged 60-69 years who had recovered from COVID-19.

This rearrangement joins TRBV28 to TRBJ1-6; no clear D. CDR1 is MDHEN and CDR2 is SYDVKM in the germline V gene. CDR3 length: 14 amino acids. The ends were cut back, 3 bases at V and 6 bases at J, with 9 bases in the middle. For the CDR3, the DNA is TGTGCCAGCAGTTTGAGGCAGATTAATTCACCCCTCCACTTT. It codes for CASSLRQINSPLHF.

This CDR3 is CASSEARGTKQYF. The CDR3 nucleotides are TGTGCCAGCAGTGAAGCCCGGGGTACGAAGCAGTACTTC. The genes are TRBV2 and TRBJ2-7; possibly TRBD2 for D (5 bases). The CDR3 extends over 13 amino acids. Trimming removed 0 bases at V and 8 bases at J, with 11 bases between. CDR1 SNHLY and CDR2 FYNNEI come from the germline V gene.

The V gene is TRBV6-4, the J gene TRBJ2-1; 12 positions match TRBD2. This CDR3 has 15 residues. The junction had 7 bases not matched to a gene; V was cut back by 6 bases and J by 7 bases. Germline lookup yields CDR1 MRHNA and CDR2 SNTAGT. The CDR3 DNA is TGTGCCAGCAGCATTCTCGGACTAGCGGGAAATGAGCAGTTCTTC. Protein product: CASSILGLAGNEQFF.

This clone came up many times. The chain links TRBV7-8 to TRBJ2-6; maybe TRBD2 (5 bases). In germline, CDR1 is SGHVS, CDR2 FQNEAQ. V gave up 0 bases and J gave up 0 bases, with 21 bases separating them. The CDR3 loop spans 21 amino acids. The CDR3 nucleotides are TGTGCCAGCAGCTTAGCCGGAGCCCCGCGGGCAGCTAGCTCTGGGGCCAACGTCCTGACTTTC. This gives the protein CASSLAGAPRAASSGANVLTF. Together with reference TRBV7-8 and TRBJ2-6, the CDR3 gives the full variable domain: GAGVSQSPRYKVAKRGQDVALRCDPISGHVSLFWYQQALGQGPEFLTYFQNEAQLDKSGLPSDRFFAERPEGSVSTLKIQRTQQEDSAVYLCASSLAGAPRAASSGANVLTFGAGSRLTVL.

The CDR3: CAWSVVAGGIDTQYF. In DNA form, the CDR3 reads TGTGCCTGGAGTGTAGTAGCGGGAGGAATAGATACGCAGTATTTT. This rearrangement joins TRBV30 to TRBJ2-3; the match to TRBD2 covers 10 bases. Per the germline V gene, CDR1 is GTSNPN and CDR2 is SVGIG (reference sequence). This CDR3 has 15 residues. Unmatched junction bases numbered 5, after V lost 0 bases and J lost 5 bases.

This clone was observed a single time. V gene TRBV5-6 combines with J gene TRBJ2-7, with TRBD2 matching over 8 bases. The CDR3 has 14 amino acids. CDR1 is SGHDT, CDR2 YYEEEE, per germline. The ends lost 3 bases at V and 3 bases at J; junction bases unmatched: 5. CDR3 sequence (DNA): TGTGCCAGCAGCTGGGGACGGGAGGGCTACGAGCAGTACTTC. This codes for CASSWGREGYEQYF.

The rearrangement uses TRBV11-2 and TRBJ2-1; 13 nucleotides agree with TRBD2. The junction had 9 bases not matched to a gene; V was cut back by 3 bases and J by 7 bases. CDR3 size: 17 residues. The germline CDR1 and CDR2 sequences are SGHAT and FQNNGV. CDR3 loop: CASSLGLAGYLENEQFF. The CDR3 DNA is TGTGCCAGCAGCTTGGGACTAGCGGGATACCTGGAGAATGAGCAGTTCTTC.

This chain connects TRBV3-1 (or the pseudogene TRBV3-2) to TRBJ2-3; 8 bases line up with TRBD2. Germline lookup yields CDR1 LGHDT and CDR2 YNNKEL (reference sequence). The CDR3 length is 17 residues. The trim removed 1 base at V and 0 bases at J, leaving 6 bases unmatched. CDR3 DNA sequence: TGTGCCAGCAGCCAAGTGTCGGGAGGGCCCAGCACAGATACGCAGTATTTT. Its translation: CASSQVSGGPSTDTQYF.

The V gene is TRBV4-3, the J gene TRBJ1-2, with D possibly being TRBD1 (5 bases). The CDR3 is 14 amino acids. Germline-derived CDR1 and CDR2 are LGHNA and YSLEER. V lost 0 bases and J lost 4, with 9 bases in between. This chain's CDR3 is CASSQEGGIYGYTF. For the CDR3, the DNA is TGCGCCAGCAGCCAAGAGGGGGGGATCTATGGCTACACCTTC.

Here the CDR3 reads CASSLSGTSGGGSTDTQYF. CDR3 in DNA: TGTGCCAGCAGCTTGTCCGGGACTAGCGGGGGGGGGAGCACAGATACGCAGTATTTT. This rearrangement joins TRBV9 to TRBJ2-3; TRBD2 matches 16 bases. The junction had 8 bases not matched to a gene; V was cut back by 4 bases and J by 0 bases. Germline CDR1 is SGDLS and CDR2 is YYNGEE. This CDR3 has 19 amino acids. Filled out from reference TRBV9 and TRBJ2-3, the complete variable domain reads DSGVTQTPKHLITATGQRVTLRCSPRSGDLSVYWYQQSLDQGLQFLIQYYNGEERAKGNILERFSAQQFPDLHSELNLSSLELGDSALYFCASSLSGTSGGGSTDTQYFGPGTRLTVL.

This clone was counted a single time. The chain links TRBV5-6 to TRBJ2-6, with 12 bases matching TRBD1. This CDR3 spans 18 amino acids. Unmatched junction bases numbered 7, after V lost 3 bases and J lost 3 bases. The germline V gene encodes CDR1 SGHDT and CDR2 YYEEEE. The CDR3 DNA follows: TGTGCCAGCAGCTCCTTAGGGACAGGGGGCTTTGGGGCCAACGTCCTGACTTTC. Translation: CASSSLGTGGFGANVLTF.

The sample holds one count of this clone. V is TRBV19 and J is TRBJ2-6; 8 nucleotides align to TRBD1. There are 17 residues in the CDR3. Losses at the gene ends were 6 bases for V and 0 bases for J; bases not matched to a gene: 7. Per germline, CDR1 LNHDA and CDR2 SQIVND (reference sequence). The CDR3 loop is CASRSSDRASGANVLTF. The CDR3 DNA reads TGTGCCAGTAGATCCTCGGACAGGGCCTCTGGGGCCAACGTCCTGACTTTC.

This clone was counted ten times or more. This chain connects TRBV28 to TRBJ2-3; D gene uncertain. The V end was cut by 3 bases, the J end by 4 bases, with 11 bases between. The CDR3 is 14 amino acids. In germline, CDR1 is MDHEN, CDR2 SYDVKM. CDR3 DNA: TGTGCCAGCAGTTTGTCCGGTGAAGCAGATACGCAGTATTTT. It is translated as CASSLSGEADTQYF.

This chain uses TRBV5-4 with TRBJ2-5; D is uncertain. CDR1 and CDR2 from the germline V gene are SGHNT and YYREEE (reference sequence). The germline V and J ends were trimmed by 0 bases and 2 bases, with 5 bases remaining between them. The CDR3 consists of 13 residues. In nucleotides, the CDR3 is TGTGCCAGCAGCTTGGAACTACAAGAGACCCAGTACTTC. This sequence encodes CASSLELQETQYF.

This clone was detected only once. The CDR3 here is CASSLGGHQETQYF. In DNA form, the CDR3 reads TGTGCCAGCAGCTTAGGAGGCCATCAGGAGACCCAGTACTTC. This sequence joins TRBV7-9 and TRBJ2-5; D is uncertain. CDR1 and CDR2 (germline): SEHNR, FQNEAQ (reference sequence). Deletions cut 1 base from V and 5 bases from J, with 11 bases between. This CDR3 region has 14 residues.

The table lists this clone with a few counts. The chain uses TRBV6-2 or TRBV6-3 and TRBJ1-2; possible D gene TRBD1, 5 bases. V gave up 4 bases and J gave up 6 bases, with 15 bases separating them. Germline V lookup: CDR1 MNHEY, CDR2 SVGEGT. This CDR3 spans 14 amino acids. CDR3 DNA: TGTGCCAGCAGTTTCCGGCGGGGACCAAATGGCTACACCTTC. Its translation is CASSFRRGPNGYTF.